This T cell receptor beta chain came from a study of response to subunit inactivated influenza vaccine. Study findings and constraints: With each seasonal influenza vaccination, the authors suggested, few new T cells are recruited.

TCRdb called the RT-PCR reads again in MiXCR, with one record for every CDR3 protein. The sample has hundreds of thousands of distinct CDR3 sequences; about 18% are singletons. Many counts were recorded for this clonotype. No antigen is known for it. CDR3 length equals 16 residues. Per the germline V gene, CDR1 is MNHNS and CDR2 is SASEGT. V was pared by 6 bases and J by 0 bases, with 12 bases between. The gene calls are TRBV6-1 and TRBJ1-6; D may be TRBD1 (5 bases). The sample in question was PBMCs from blood, obtained approximately 5 days after vaccination. This TCR was recovered from a man aged 45-65 years who received an inactivated influenza vaccine. DNA for the CDR3: TGTGCCAGCAGCCGGGACGTAAGCTCCTATAATTCACCCCTCCACTTT. Translating it yields CASSRDVSSYNSPLHF.